These 8 T cell receptor beta chains were sequenced from one sample in a study of OX40 agonist ivuxolimab in advanced cancers. Some clones are missing from TCRdb's copy, which holds only in-frame ones; the method was immunoSEQ multiplex PCR. This table holds 65,000 to 75,000 clones, 80% to 90% found once. Material: CD4+ or CD8+ T cells sorted from blood, obtained in a trial of the OX40 agonist ivuxolimab. The source is an adult with an advanced solid tumor such as melanoma, head and neck, liver or kidney cancer.

This chain uses TRBV28 with TRBJ2-3, with 9 positions matching TRBD1. The germline V gene has CDR1 MDHEN and CDR2 SYDVKM. This CDR3 has 15 amino acids. Germline trimming cut 6 bases from V and 0 bases from J; bases unmatched to any gene: 4. CDR3 in DNA: TGTGCCAGCAGAGGACAGGGGTCTAGCACAGATACGCAGTATTTT. Translating it yields CASRGQGSSTDTQYF.

The J gene is TRBJ1-2, the V gene TRBV27; weak D call: TRBD1 (5 bases). This CDR3 has 15 amino acids. Between the trimmed V and J ends, which lost 4 bases and 2 bases, there was a span of 14 bases. Germline V gene sequence: CDR1 MNHEY, CDR2 SMNVEV (reference sequence). CDR3 loop: CASSSHRDGNYGYTF. CDR3 bases: TGTGCCAGCAGTTCCCACCGGGACGGAAACTATGGCTACACCTTC.

The chain is built from TRBV30 and TRBJ2-5, with TRBD1 as a possible D gene (6 bases). Germline V gene lookup returns CDR1 GTSNPN and CDR2 SVGIG (reference sequence). This CDR3 has 15 residues. The V end was cut by 0 bases, the J end by 0 bases, with 11 bases between. In DNA, the CDR3 is TGTGCCTGGAGTGTAAAGGGGGTGTACCAAGAGACCCAGTACTTC. As protein: CAWSVKGVYQETQYF.

The V and J genes are TRBV19 and TRBJ1-1; TRBD1 agrees at 10 bases. Germline V lookup: CDR1 LNHDA, CDR2 SQIVND (reference sequence). The length of the CDR3 is 20 residues. V lost 1 base to trimming and J lost 2 bases; unmatched junction nucleotides: 16. CDR3 DNA: TGTGCCAGTAGTATAGCCGGAGCAGATCTCGGACAGGGGGATAACACTGAAGCTTTCTTT. This encodes CASSIAGADLGQGDNTEAFF.

This rearrangement joins TRBV4-2 to TRBJ2-7; 10 positions match TRBD1. The CDR3 has 16 amino acids. CDR1 is LGHNA and CDR2 is YNFKEQ in the germline V gene. The V segment lost 3 bases and the J segment 5 bases; nucleotides outside the gene matches: 10. The CDR3 sequence: CASSHSGTGEMNEQYF. The CDR3 DNA is TGTGCCAGCAGCCATTCCGGGACAGGGGAAATGAACGAGCAGTACTTC.

This clone has only a few counts. The rearrangement joins TRBV28 to TRBJ2-6; tentatively, D is TRBD1 or TRBD2 (6 bases each). Trimming removed 5 bases from V and 2 bases from J, with 10 bases in between. This CDR3 is 15 amino acids long. Germline CDR1 is MDHEN and CDR2 is SYDVKM. The CDR3 sequence is CASSAGGPGANVLTF. CDR3 coding DNA: TGTGCCAGCAGTGCCGGGGGCCCTGGGGCCAACGTCCTGACTTTC.

This chain uses TRBV25-1 with TRBJ2-1; tentative D call: TRBD2 (5 bases). Per germline, CDR1 MGHDK and CDR2 SYGVNS. The CDR3 is 16 residues long. The V end was cut by 5 bases, the J end by 0 bases, with 14 bases between. CDR3: CASSIGGSSSYNEQFF. The DNA for the CDR3 is TGTGCCAGCAGTATTGGCGGGTCCAGCTCCTACAATGAGCAGTTCTTC.

This clone was picked up a small number of times. V is TRBV13 and J is TRBJ2-3, with TRBD2 as a possible D gene (6 bases). CDR1 is PRHDT, CDR2 FYEKMQ, per germline (reference sequence). This CDR3 is 20 amino acids long. Trimming removed 2 bases from V and 0 bases from J, with 24 bases in between. The CDR3 bases are TGTGCCAGCAGCTTAATAACCCGGAACCATGGACTATTTAGCACAGATACGCAGTATTTT. Translated: CASSLITRNHGLFSTDTQYF.